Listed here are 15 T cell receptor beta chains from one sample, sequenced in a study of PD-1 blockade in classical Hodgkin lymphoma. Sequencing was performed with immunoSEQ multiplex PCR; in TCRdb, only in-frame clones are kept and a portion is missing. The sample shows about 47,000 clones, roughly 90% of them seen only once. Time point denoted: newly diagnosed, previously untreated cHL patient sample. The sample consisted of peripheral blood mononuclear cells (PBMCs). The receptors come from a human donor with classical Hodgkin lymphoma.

The CDR3 nucleotides are TGTGCCAGCAGTGAATGGACAGGGGGCAAGGATGGCTACACCTTC. Its translation: CASSEWTGGKDGYTF. The V gene is TRBV2, the J gene TRBJ1-2, with 11 bases matching TRBD1. Germline CDR1 and CDR2: SNHLY and FYNNEI. CDR3 size: 15 residues. Germline trimming cut 2 bases from V and 6 bases from J; bases unmatched to any gene: 5.

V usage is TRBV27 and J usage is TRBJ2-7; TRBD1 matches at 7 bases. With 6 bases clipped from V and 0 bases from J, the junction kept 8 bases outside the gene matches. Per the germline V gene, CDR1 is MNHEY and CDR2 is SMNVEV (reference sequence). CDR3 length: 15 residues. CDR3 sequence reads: CASRTPGGSSYEQYV. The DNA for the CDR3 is TGTGCCAGCAGAACCCCAGGGGGAAGCTCCTACGAGCAGTACGTC.

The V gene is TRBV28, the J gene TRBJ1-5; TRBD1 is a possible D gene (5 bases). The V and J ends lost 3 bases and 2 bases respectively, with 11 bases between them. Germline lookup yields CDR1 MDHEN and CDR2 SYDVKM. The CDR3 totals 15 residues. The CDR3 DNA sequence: TGTGCCAGCAGTTTGCGGGGGAATCGCAATCAGCCCCAGCATTTT. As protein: CASSLRGNRNQPQHF.

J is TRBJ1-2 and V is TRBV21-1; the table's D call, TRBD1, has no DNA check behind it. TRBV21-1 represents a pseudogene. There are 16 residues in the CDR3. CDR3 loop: CASSKEKKRGRGGYTF. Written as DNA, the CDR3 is TGTGCCAGCAGCAAAGAAAAAAAAAGGGGCAGGGGTGGCTACACCTTC.

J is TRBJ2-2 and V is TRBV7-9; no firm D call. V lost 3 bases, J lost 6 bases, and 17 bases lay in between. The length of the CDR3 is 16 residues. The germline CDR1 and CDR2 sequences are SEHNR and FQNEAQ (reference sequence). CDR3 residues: CASSFITGPRAGELFF. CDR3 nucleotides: TGTGCCAGCAGCTTCATTACCGGGCCGCGTGCCGGGGAGCTGTTTTTT.

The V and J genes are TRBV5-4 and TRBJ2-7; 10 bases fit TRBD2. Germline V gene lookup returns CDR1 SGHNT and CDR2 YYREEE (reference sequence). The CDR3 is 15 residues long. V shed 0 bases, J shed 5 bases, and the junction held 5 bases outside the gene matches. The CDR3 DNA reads TGTGCCAGCAGCTTGGAAGGGCTAGCGGGAGACGAGCAGTACTTC. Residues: CASSLEGLAGDEQYF.

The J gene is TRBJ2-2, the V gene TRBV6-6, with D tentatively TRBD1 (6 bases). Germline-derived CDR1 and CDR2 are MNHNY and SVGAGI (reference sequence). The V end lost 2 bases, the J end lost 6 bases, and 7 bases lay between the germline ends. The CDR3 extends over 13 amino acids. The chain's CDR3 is CASSYGTSGELFF. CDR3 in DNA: TGTGCCAGCAGTTACGGGACATCCGGGGAGCTGTTTTTT.

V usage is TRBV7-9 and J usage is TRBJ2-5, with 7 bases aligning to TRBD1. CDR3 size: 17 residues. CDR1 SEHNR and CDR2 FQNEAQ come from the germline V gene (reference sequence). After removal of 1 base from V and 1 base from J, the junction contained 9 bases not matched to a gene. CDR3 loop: CASSLGPNRGFQETQYF. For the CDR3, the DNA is TGTGCCAGCAGCTTAGGGCCTAACAGGGGTTTCCAAGAGACCCAGTACTTC.

CDR3 sequence: CASSLERARAYEQYF. The DNA for the CDR3 is TGTGCCAGCAGCTTAGAACGGGCCCGGGCCTACGAGCAGTACTTC. This chain joins TRBV7-9 and TRBJ2-5, with unresolved D. The DNA end is more similar to TRBJ2-7, so the J call may be wrong. Per germline, CDR1 SEHNR and CDR2 FQNEAQ (reference sequence). The CDR3 totals 15 residues.

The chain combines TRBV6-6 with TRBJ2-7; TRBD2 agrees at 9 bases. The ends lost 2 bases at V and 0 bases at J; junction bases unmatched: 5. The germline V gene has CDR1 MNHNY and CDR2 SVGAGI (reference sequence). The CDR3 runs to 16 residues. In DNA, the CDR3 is TGTGCCAGCAGTTACCGGGTTAGCGGGAGCTCCTACGAGCAGTACTTC. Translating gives CASSYRVSGSSYEQYF.

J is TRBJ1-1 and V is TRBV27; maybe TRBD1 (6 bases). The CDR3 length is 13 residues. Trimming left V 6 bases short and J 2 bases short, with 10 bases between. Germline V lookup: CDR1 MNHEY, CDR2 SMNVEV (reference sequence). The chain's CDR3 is CASRQGGNTEAFF. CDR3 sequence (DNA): TGTGCCAGCAGACAGGGAGGTAACACTGAAGCTTTCTTT.

The CDR3 protein is CASSSGGRSAGNTIYF. In nucleotides, the CDR3 is TGTGCCAGCAGTTCGGGGGGGCGATCGGCAGGAAACACCATATATTTT. The chain couples TRBV28 to TRBJ1-3; D possibly corresponds to TRBD1 (6 bases). Trimming took off 4 bases at V and 4 bases at J, with 17 bases between the two ends. The CDR3 is 16 residues long. Looked up from germline, CDR1 is MDHEN and CDR2 is SYDVKM.

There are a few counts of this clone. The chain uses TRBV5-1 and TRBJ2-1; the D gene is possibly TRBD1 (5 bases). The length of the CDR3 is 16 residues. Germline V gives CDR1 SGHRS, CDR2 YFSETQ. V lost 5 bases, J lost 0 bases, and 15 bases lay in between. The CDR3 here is CASRLRADSSYNEQFF. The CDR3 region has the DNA TGCGCCAGCAGACTTAGGGCCGACAGCTCCTACAATGAGCAGTTCTTC.

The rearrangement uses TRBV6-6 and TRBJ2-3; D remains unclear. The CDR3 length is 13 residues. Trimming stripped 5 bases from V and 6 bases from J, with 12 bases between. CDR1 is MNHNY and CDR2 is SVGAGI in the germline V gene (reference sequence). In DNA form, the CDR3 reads TGTGCCAGCAGTCCGATGGCCCACGATACGCAGTATTTT. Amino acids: CASSPMAHDTQYF.

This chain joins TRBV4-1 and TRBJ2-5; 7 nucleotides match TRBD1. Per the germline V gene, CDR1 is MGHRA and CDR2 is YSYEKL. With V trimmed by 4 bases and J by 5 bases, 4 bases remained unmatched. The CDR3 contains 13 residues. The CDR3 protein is CASSRQGLETQYF. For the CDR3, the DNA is TGCGCCAGCAGCCGACAGGGCCTTGAGACCCAGTACTTC.